A selection of T cell receptor beta chains follows, all from one sample in a study of tumor-infiltrating lymphocytes in localized non-small cell lung cancer. Profiled with immunoSEQ multiplex PCR; TCRdb holds only in-frame clones, not every one. The repertoire includes about 13,000 clones, roughly 80% of them detected once, and 15% to 20% sits in the top ten. The sequenced sample consisted of lung tumor tissue. Receptors originate from a human donor with non-small cell lung cancer. The CDR3 runs from the conserved cysteine through the conserved F or W. A D gene is named only where the DNA matches it firmly. Rows may omit the clone size; those that give it use once, few, many or a size class.

j_gene: TRBJ2-5; d_gene: .; v_gene: TRBV4-2; abundance: .; CDR3aa: CASSQGFTEQETQYF; CDR3nt: TGTGCCAGCAGCCAAGGTTTCACAGAACAAGAGACCCAGTACTTC
j_gene: TRBJ1-2; d_gene: TRBD1; v_gene: TRBV19; abundance: .; CDR3aa: CASTLGQGSSYGYTF; CDR3nt: TGTGCCAGTACCTTGGGACAGGGGAGTAGCTATGGCTACACCTTC
j_gene: TRBJ1-2; d_gene: .; v_gene: TRBV28; abundance: .; CDR3aa: CASSVLTGSKGGYTF; CDR3nt: TGTGCCAGCAGTGTTTTGACCGGGTCCAAGGGTGGCTACACCTTC
j_gene: TRBJ1-5; d_gene: TRBD1; v_gene: TRBV19; abundance: .; CDR3aa: CATSDRASNQPQHF; CDR3nt: TGTGCCACTTCCGACAGGGCTAGCAATCAGCCCCAGCATTTT
j_gene: TRBJ2-7; d_gene: TRBD2; v_gene: TRBV10-2; abundance: few; CDR3aa: CASRPGTSGYEQYF; CDR3nt: TGCGCCAGCAGACCCGGGACTAGCGGATACGAGCAGTACTTC
j_gene: TRBJ2-1; d_gene: TRBD2; v_gene: TRBV29-1; abundance: .; CDR3aa: CSVLLAGGVNEQFF; CDR3nt: TGCAGCGTTCTTCTAGCGGGAGGGGTCAATGAGCAGTTCTTC
j_gene: TRBJ1-1; d_gene: TRBD1; v_gene: TRBV15; abundance: .; CDR3aa: CATSGRQGEAFF; CDR3nt: TGTGCCACCAGCGGTCGACAGGGAGAAGCTTTCTTT
j_gene: TRBJ2-2; d_gene: .; v_gene: TRBV6-5; abundance: medium-sized; CDR3aa: CASTPQQVGGELFF; CDR3nt: TGTGCCAGCACCCCCCAGCAGGTTGGCGGGGAGCTGTTTTTT
j_gene: TRBJ1-1; d_gene: TRBD1; v_gene: TRBV7-8; abundance: .; CDR3aa: CASSLAGTGSTEAFF; CDR3nt: TGTGCCAGCAGCTTAGCCGGGACAGGGTCCACTGAAGCTTTCTTT
j_gene: TRBJ2-2; d_gene: .; v_gene: TRBV15; abundance: medium-sized; CDR3aa: CATSRDRAGELFF; CDR3nt: TGTGCCACCAGCAGGGACCGGGCCGGGGAGCTGTTTTTT
j_gene: TRBJ2-2; d_gene: .; v_gene: TRBV10-3; abundance: few; CDR3aa: CATRHPNTGELFF; CDR3nt: TGTGCCACCCGACATCCGAACACCGGGGAGCTGTTTTTT
j_gene: TRBJ2-3; d_gene: .; v_gene: TRBV4-1; abundance: few; CDR3aa: CASSQFRTETDTQYF; CDR3nt: TGCGCCAGCAGCCAATTTAGGACAGAAACAGATACGCAGTATTTT
j_gene: TRBJ2-7; d_gene: TRBD1; v_gene: TRBV7-2; abundance: .; CDR3aa: CASSLRTGGYEQYF; CDR3nt: TGTGCCAGCAGCTTAAGGACAGGGGGCTACGAGCAGTACTTC
j_gene: TRBJ2-7; d_gene: .; v_gene: TRBV19; abundance: .; CDR3aa: CASSRRENSYEQYF; CDR3nt: TGTGCCAGTAGTCGCCGGGAGAACTCCTACGAGCAGTACTTC
j_gene: TRBJ2-3; d_gene: .; v_gene: TRBV6-4; abundance: .; CDR3aa: CASSAIEGPDTQYF; CDR3nt: TGTGCCAGCAGTGCAATCGAGGGACCAGATACGCAGTATTTT
j_gene: TRBJ2-7; d_gene: .; v_gene: TRBV28; abundance: .; CDR3aa: CASSPRGATSSYEQYF; CDR3nt: TGTGCCAGCAGTCCCCGCGGGGCCACTAGCTCCTACGAGCAGTACTTC
j_gene: TRBJ2-7; d_gene: TRBD2; v_gene: TRBV30; abundance: once; CDR3aa: CAWSAPTSGIYEQYF; CDR3nt: TGTGCCTGGAGTGCCCCGACTAGCGGGATTTACGAGCAGTACTTC
j_gene: TRBJ1-5; d_gene: .; v_gene: TRBV6-6; abundance: .; CDR3aa: CASSMQPGTGRTPQHF; CDR3nt: TGTGCCAGCAGCATGCAGCCGGGGACTGGGCGGACGCCCCAGCATTTT
j_gene: TRBJ2-2; d_gene: .; v_gene: TRBV5-8; abundance: .; CDR3aa: CASSLNEYGGELFF; CDR3nt: TGTGCCAGCAGCTTAAATGAATATGGCGGGGAGCTGTTTTTT
j_gene: TRBJ2-2; d_gene: .; v_gene: TRBV5-1; abundance: .; CDR3aa: CASSPEQRLSTGELFF; CDR3nt: TGCGCCAGCAGCCCGGAACAGAGACTATCGACCGGGGAGCTGTTTTTT
j_gene: TRBJ2-1; d_gene: TRBD2; v_gene: TRBV9; abundance: .; CDR3aa: CASSSGLAGKGEFF; CDR3nt: TGTGCCAGCAGTTCAGGGCTAGCGGGAAAAGGGGAGTTCTTC
j_gene: TRBJ2-7; d_gene: .; v_gene: TRBV27; abundance: .; CDR3aa: CASRGEGQGAGEQYF; CDR3nt: TGTGCCAGCAGGGGGGAGGGTCAGGGGGCAGGTGAGCAGTACTTC
j_gene: TRBJ1-5; d_gene: .; v_gene: TRBV5-1; abundance: .; CDR3aa: CASSLAGRSYQPQHF; CDR3nt: TGCGCCAGCAGCTTGGCCGGCAGGTCCTACCAGCCCCAGCATTTT
j_gene: TRBJ2-7; d_gene: .; v_gene: TRBV27; abundance: .; CDR3aa: CASSSRDRAYEQYF; CDR3nt: TGTGCCAGCAGTTCCCGGGACCGAGCCTACGAGCAGTACTTC
j_gene: TRBJ2-3; d_gene: .; v_gene: TRBV5-6; abundance: .; CDR3aa: CASSDARGYTDTQYF; CDR3nt: TGTGCCAGCAGCGATGCGAGGGGGTACACAGATACGCAGTATTTT
j_gene: TRBJ1-2; d_gene: .; v_gene: TRBV7-3; abundance: .; CDR3aa: CASSITPSGSYTF; CDR3nt: TGTGCCAGCAGTATAACCCCTTCGGGCAGCTACACCTTC
j_gene: TRBJ1-1; d_gene: TRBD1; v_gene: TRBV10-3; abundance: .; CDR3aa: CAISSAGGRTEAFF; CDR3nt: TGTGCCATCAGTTCAGCAGGGGGAAGGACTGAAGCTTTCTTT
j_gene: TRBJ2-1; d_gene: TRBD1; v_gene: TRBV6-1; abundance: .; CDR3aa: CASSRQGNNEQFF; CDR3nt: TGTGCCAGCAGCCGACAGGGTAACAATGAGCAGTTCTTC
j_gene: TRBJ2-3; d_gene: .; v_gene: TRBV14; abundance: once; CDR3aa: CASSQDRDGDTQYF; CDR3nt: TGTGCCAGCAGCCAAGACAGGGATGGAGATACGCAGTATTTT
j_gene: TRBJ2-5; d_gene: TRBD1; v_gene: TRBV29-1; abundance: .; CDR3aa: CSVDIGTGGETQYF; CDR3nt: TGCAGCGTTGATATTGGGACAGGGGGAGAGACCCAGTACTTC
j_gene: TRBJ1-6; d_gene: TRBD1; v_gene: TRBV6-1; abundance: .; CDR3aa: CASRAGGDNSPLHF; CDR3nt: TGTGCCAGCAGGGCAGGGGGTGATAATTCACCCCTCCACTTT
j_gene: TRBJ2-7; d_gene: TRBD1; v_gene: TRBV27; abundance: .; CDR3aa: CASRPTGVSYEQYF; CDR3nt: TGTGCCAGCAGACCGACAGGGGTCTCCTACGAGCAGTACTTC
j_gene: TRBJ1-1; d_gene: .; v_gene: TRBV6-6; abundance: .; CDR3aa: CASGTLNTEAFF; CDR3nt: TGTGCCAGCGGGACATTGAACACTGAAGCTTTCTTT
j_gene: TRBJ1-1; d_gene: .; v_gene: TRBV5-1; abundance: .; CDR3aa: CASSGEDVRVTEAFF; CDR3nt: TGCGCCAGCAGCGGGGAAGATGTTAGGGTAACTGAAGCTTTCTTT
j_gene: TRBJ1-3; d_gene: .; v_gene: TRBV6-6; abundance: .; CDR3aa: CASSYGGVSGNTIYF; CDR3nt: TGTGCCAGCAGTTACGGTGGGGTCTCTGGAAACACCATATATTTT
j_gene: TRBJ2-1; d_gene: .; v_gene: TRBV29-1; abundance: .; CDR3aa: CSVQRVASTYNEQFF; CDR3nt: TGCAGCGTCCAGCGCGTGGCTAGCACCTACAATGAGCAGTTCTTC
j_gene: TRBJ1-2; d_gene: TRBD1; v_gene: TRBV5-1; abundance: .; CDR3aa: CASSSEYRGGYGYTF; CDR3nt: TGCGCCAGCAGCTCGGAGTACAGGGGCGGCTATGGCTACACCTTC
j_gene: TRBJ2-3; d_gene: .; v_gene: TRBV7-8; abundance: .; CDR3aa: CASSLGTTVPTQYF; CDR3nt: TGTGCCAGCAGCTTAGGGACGACGGTCCCTACGCAGTATTTT
j_gene: TRBJ2-3; d_gene: TRBD2; v_gene: TRBV30; abundance: .; CDR3aa: CAWTTSGGPEDTQYF; CDR3nt: TGTGCCTGGACAACCAGCGGGGGGCCCGAAGATACGCAGTATTTT